The clone carrying this T cell receptor (beta chain) was seen only once. This sample is drawn from a study of blood T cell repertoires in COVID-19. Germline V gives CDR1 SEHNR, CDR2 FQNEAQ (reference sequence). The length of the CDR3 is 16 residues. The V gene lost 1 base and the J gene lost 3 bases, with 13 bases spanning the gap. Repertoires were generated with immunoSEQ multiplex PCR, while TCRdb's copy carries only in-frame clones and drops some. The table shows approximately 36,000 clones, with roughly 80% occurring only once. Sequencing was performed on peripheral blood. This receptor was taken from a man between 60 and 70 years old with COVID-19, enrolled during active disease. The chain combines TRBV7-9 with TRBJ1-3, with a weak D call TRBD1 (6 bases). The CDR3 sequence is CASSLGGGTGGNTIYF. CDR3 DNA: TGTGCCAGCAGCTTAGGAGGGGGTACAGGTGGAAACACCATATATTTT.